The clone carrying this T cell receptor (beta chain) was recorded a few times. The antigen is undetermined. Trimming left V 0 bases short and J 1 base short, with 13 bases between. CDR3 size: 17 residues. Germline V gene data show CDR1 as MNHEY and CDR2 as SVGAGI. The data derive from a study of vaccination and CD4 T cells after COVID-19. Findings and limits, study-wide: Convalescent patients' vaccine-specific clones were spike mono-reactive in 304 of 307 cases. Although the median of SARS-CoV-2-reactive clonotypes rose from roughly 21 to 40, the change was not significant.

From the PCR reads, TCRdb called clonotypes with MiXCR, one entry per CDR3 protein. The sample gives tens of thousands of distinct CDR3 sequences, approximately 49% of which show up once; about 5.3% is in the top ten. The time point: late sampling 161 to 241 days after vaccination in a few convalescent patients. Positive PCR results dated from March to December 2020, before the US Alpha, Beta and Delta variants. Sequencing used CD4+ T cells from blood, obtained about 7 months after SARS-CoV-2 vaccination. The gene calls are TRBV6-5 and TRBJ2-1; a weak D match, TRBD2 (5 bases). The sequence was obtained from a human donor who had recovered from COVID-19. CDR3 bases: TGTGCCAGCAGTTACTCGGGGTTATTAGCGTCCTACAATGAGCAGTTCTTC. This translates into CASSYSGLLASYNEQFF.